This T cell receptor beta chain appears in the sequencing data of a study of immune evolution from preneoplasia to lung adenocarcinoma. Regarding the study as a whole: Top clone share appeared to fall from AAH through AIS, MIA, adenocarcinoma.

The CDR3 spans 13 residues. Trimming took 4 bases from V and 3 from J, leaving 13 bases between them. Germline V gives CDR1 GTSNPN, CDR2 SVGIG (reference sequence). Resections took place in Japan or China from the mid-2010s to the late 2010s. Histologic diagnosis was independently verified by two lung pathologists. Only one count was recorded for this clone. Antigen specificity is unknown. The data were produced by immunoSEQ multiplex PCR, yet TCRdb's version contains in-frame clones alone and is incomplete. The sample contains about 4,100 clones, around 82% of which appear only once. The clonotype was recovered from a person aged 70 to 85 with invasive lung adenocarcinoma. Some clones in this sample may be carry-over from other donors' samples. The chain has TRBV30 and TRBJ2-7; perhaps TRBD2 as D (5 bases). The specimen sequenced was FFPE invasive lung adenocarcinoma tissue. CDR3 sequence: CAWTRVGLYEQYF. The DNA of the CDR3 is TGTGCCTGGACTCGAGTCGGACTCTACGAGCAGTACTTC.